This note documents a single T cell receptor beta chain sequence. Enrollment of patients from Seattle took place during active infection, with longitudinal follow-up. Profiling relied on immunoSEQ multiplex PCR, and the TCRdb table lists in-frame clones only, not all of them. The table lists a few hundred thousand clones, approximately 90% of them singletons, with 1.5% to 2% in the top ten. This specimen comes from a study of blood T cell repertoires in COVID-19. Germline V gene data show CDR1 as ENHRY and CDR2 as SYGVKD. J was trimmed by 6 bases and V by 8 bases; bases with no gene match: 3. This CDR3 contains 12 residues.

Sequencing used peripheral blood. The sequence came from a woman aged 30 to 39 with COVID-19, enrolled during active disease. This chain links TRBV10-3 with TRBJ2-1, with 8 bases fitting TRBD2. This CDR3 reads CAIGGTSNEQFF. CDR3 DNA sequence: TGTGCCATCGGAGGGACTAGCAATGAGCAGTTCTTC.